A single sample is the source of the 27 T cell receptor beta chains below, sequenced in a study of CD8 T cells in Susac syndrome. Random hexamers were used to reverse transcribe the RNA input (about 0.5 to 1 ug). One entry per CDR3 protein results from TCRdb running MiXCR on the immunoSEQ multiplex PCR reads. Of about 190,000 distinct CDR3 sequences listed, roughly 94% are singletons. The sample consisted of CD8+ T cells from PBMCs. These receptors originate from a human donor with Susac syndrome.

The chain recombines TRBV11-2 with TRBJ2-5; maybe TRBD2 (6 bases). CDR1 is SGHAT and CDR2 is FQNNGV in the germline V gene. Between the trimmed V and J ends, which lost 5 bases and 5 bases, there was a span of 18 bases. The CDR3 is 15 residues long. The CDR3 DNA is TGTGCCAGCAGCCGAGAAAGCGGGTTGGGGGAGACCCAGTACTTC. It encodes CASSRESGLGETQYF.

The V gene is TRBV5-6, the J gene TRBJ1-6; unclear D gene. V lost 4 bases, J lost 7 bases, and 6 bases lay in between. CDR1 and CDR2 (germline): SGHDT, YYEEEE. This CDR3 has 12 residues. CDR3 protein: CASSPRNSPLHF. The CDR3 DNA reads TGTGCCAGCAGCCCCCGAAATTCACCCCTCCACTTT.

This rearrangement joins TRBV19 to TRBJ2-4; possible D gene TRBD1, 7 bases. V lost 3 bases to trimming and J lost 7 bases, with 19 bases between them. Germline V gene sequence: CDR1 LNHDA, CDR2 SQIVND (reference sequence). The CDR3 runs to 16 residues. The CDR3 loop reads CASSIDREGTSNIQYF. The CDR3, as DNA: TGTGCCAGTAGTATCGACAGGGAAGGGACTTCGAACATTCAGTACTTC. Full variable domain (outside the CDR3, taken from reference TRBV19 and TRBJ2-4): DGGITQSPKYLFRKEGQNVTLSCEQNLNHDAMYWYRQDPGQGLRLIYYSQIVNDFQKGDIAEGYSVSREKKESFPLTVTSAQKNPTAFYLCASSIDREGTSNIQYFGAGTRLSVL.

The chain uses TRBV29-1 and TRBJ1-2; tentative D call: TRBD1 (6 bases). Germline V gene lookup returns CDR1 SQVTM and CDR2 ANQGSEA. The CDR3 contains 13 residues. The germline V and J ends were trimmed by 4 bases and 5 bases, with 14 bases remaining between them. The CDR3 region is CSVVSGVEYGYTF. The CDR3 region has the DNA TGCAGCGTTGTTTCAGGGGTAGAATATGGCTACACCTTC. Filled out from reference TRBV29-1 and TRBJ1-2, the complete variable domain reads SAVISQKPSRDICQRGTSLTIQCQVDSQVTMMFWYRQQPGQSLTLIATANQGSEATYESGFVIDKFPISRPNLTFSTLTVSNMSPEDSSIYLCSVVSGVEYGYTFGSGTRLTVV.

The chain combines TRBV19 with TRBJ2-7; no firm D call. The CDR3 is 13 residues long. Germline V gene data show CDR1 as LNHDA and CDR2 as SQIVND (reference sequence). The V end was cut by 4 bases, the J end by 3 bases, with 10 bases between. DNA of the CDR3: TGTGCCAGTAGTACCTCGGCGCTCTACGAGCAGTACTTC. Its protein is CASSTSALYEQYF.

The rearrangement uses TRBV4-1 and TRBJ2-3; D not certain. Deletions cut 2 bases from V and 0 bases from J, with 12 bases between. CDR3 length: 16 residues. Germline loops: CDR1 MGHRA, CDR2 YSYEKL. The CDR3 nucleotides are TGCGCCAGCAGCCAAAGACCTGGACCTAGCACAGATACGCAGTATTTT. It is translated as CASSQRPGPSTDTQYF.

The rearrangement links TRBV11-2 to TRBJ2-1; unclear D gene. The CDR3 is 13 amino acids. The V gene's germline CDR1 is SGHAT and CDR2 FQNNGV. V dropped 4 bases and J dropped 5 bases, with 9 bases sitting between them. The DNA of the CDR3 is TGTGCCAGCAGCTGGCAGGTGAACAATGAGCAGTTCTTC. This sequence encodes CASSWQVNNEQFF.

This clonotype appeared a single time. The rearrangement uses TRBV5-1 and TRBJ2-2; D is ambiguous. The CDR3 contains 12 residues. Germline loops: CDR1 SGHRS, CDR2 YFSETQ. The V end lost 4 bases, the J end lost 6 bases, and 7 bases lay between the germline ends. The CDR3 spells CASSRLSGELFF. CDR3 sequence (DNA): TGCGCCAGCAGCCGGTTGTCCGGGGAGCTGTTTTTT. The full variable domain, in which reference TRBV5-1 and TRBJ2-2 provide the parts outside the CDR3, is KAGVTQTPRYLIKTRGQQVTLSCSPISGHRSVSWYQQTPGQGLQFLFEYFSETQRNKGNFPGRFSGRQFSNSRSEMNVSTLELGDSALYLCASSRLSGELFFGEGSRLTVL.

This chain connects TRBV7-8 to TRBJ1-2, with 8 bases fitting TRBD1. The ends lost 5 bases at V and 8 bases at J; junction bases unmatched: 4. Germline values: CDR1 SGHVS, CDR2 FQNEAQ. The CDR3 sequence is 12 residues long. Here the CDR3 reads CASSAQGEGYTF. The CDR3 DNA reads TGTGCCAGCAGCGCACAGGGGGAAGGCTACACCTTC.

The rearrangement joins TRBV18 to TRBJ2-1, with 9 bases identical to TRBD1. Germline CDR1 KGHSH, CDR2 LQKENI. The CDR3 loop spans 15 amino acids. The V segment lost 3 bases and the J segment 3 bases; nucleotides outside the gene matches: 3. The CDR3 nucleotides are TGTGCCAGCTCACCGGGACAGGGAATCTACAATGAGCAGTTCTTC. Protein product: CASSPGQGIYNEQFF.

J is TRBJ1-2 and V is TRBV5-4; 9 bases fit TRBD1. Germline assignment: CDR1 SGHNT and CDR2 YYREEE (reference sequence). This CDR3 region has 15 residues. Unmatched junction bases numbered 6, after V lost 3 bases and J lost 3 bases. The CDR3 reads CASSWGTGPDYGYTF. The CDR3 DNA reads as TGTGCCAGCAGCTGGGGGACAGGGCCAGACTATGGCTACACCTTC.

In nucleotides, the CDR3 is TGCAGTGCTAGAGATCCAGCCGAATCCTTCTATGGCTACACCTTC. This translates into CSARDPAESFYGYTF. This sequence joins TRBV20-1 and TRBJ1-2; D is unresolved. The V end lost 0 bases, the J end lost 4 bases, and 15 bases lay between the germline ends. The CDR3 is 15 amino acids. The V gene's germline CDR1 is DFQATT and CDR2 SNEGSKA (reference sequence).

This rearrangement joins TRBV18 to TRBJ1-2, with 7 bases identical to TRBD1. Trimming removed 3 bases from V and 1 base from J; junction bases left unmatched: 8. This CDR3 region has 16 residues. The germline CDR1 and CDR2 sequences are KGHSH and LQKENI. The DNA of the CDR3 is TGTGCCAGCTCACCGGTCCAGGGGGGCCGTAACTATGGCTACACCTTC. As protein: CASSPVQGGRNYGYTF.

The rearrangement joins TRBV5-4 to TRBJ2-1; TRBD2 matches 8 bases. The CDR3 runs 16 residues. Germline CDR1 SGHNT, CDR2 YYREEE (reference sequence). The V gene end was trimmed by 0 bases and the J gene end by 3 bases; junction bases not matched to a gene: 5. CDR3 DNA: TGTGCCAGCAGCTTGGACACGGGACTAGGCTACAATGAGCAGTTCTTC. Translating it yields CASSLDTGLGYNEQFF. Combining the CDR3 with reference TRBV5-4 and TRBJ2-1 gives the whole variable domain ETGVTQSPTHLIKTRGQQVTLRCSSQSGHNTVSWYQQALGQGPQFIFQYYREEENGRGNFPPRFSGLQFPNYSSELNVNALELDDSALYLCASSLDTGLGYNEQFFGPGTRLTVL.

CDR3: CSVRQESHYEQYF. CDR3 sequence (DNA): TGCAGCGTCAGACAGGAATCCCACTACGAGCAGTACTTC. This chain uses TRBV29-1 with TRBJ2-7; D perhaps matches TRBD1 (6 bases). V was clipped by 6 bases and J by 3 bases, with 15 bases between them. The CDR3 is made up of 13 amino acids. Germline assignment: CDR1 SQVTM and CDR2 ANQGSEA.

The rearrangement links TRBV28 to TRBJ2-2, with D possibly being TRBD2 (6 bases). The CDR3 is 16 amino acids. CDR1 and CDR2 (germline): MDHEN, SYDVKM. Trimming stripped 5 bases from V and 0 bases from J, with 13 bases between. In nucleotides, the CDR3 is TGTGCCAGCAGTGGGGGACTCAGCCCGAACACCGGGGAGCTGTTTTTT. Protein product: CASSGGLSPNTGELFF.

This chain uses TRBV6-5 with TRBJ2-7, with 9 positions matching TRBD2. From germline, CDR1 is MNHEY and CDR2 SVGAGI. The CDR3 loop spans 15 amino acids. The J segment lost 1 base and the V segment lost 6 bases, leaving 7 bases of the junction unmatched. CDR3 nucleotides: TGTGCCAGCAGCACCTGGACTAGCGCGTCCTACGAGCAGTACTTC. Its translation is CASSTWTSASYEQYF.

The sample holds one count of this clonotype. The rearrangement links TRBV7-9 to TRBJ2-2; D is unresolved. Germline V CDR1 and CDR2: SEHNR, FQNEAQ (reference sequence). The CDR3 is 16 amino acids. V gave up 1 base and J gave up 0 bases, with 9 bases separating them. The CDR3 here is CASSLVFAANTGELFF. The CDR3 nucleotides read TGTGCCAGCAGCTTAGTTTTTGCGGCGAACACCGGGGAGCTGTTTTTT.

The CDR3 DNA reads as TGTGCCTGGAGTGCGACAGGTCGCACAGATACGCAGTATTTT. Translated: CAWSATGRTDTQYF. V gene TRBV30 combines with J gene TRBJ2-3; D is possibly TRBD1 (6 bases). CDR1 GTSNPN and CDR2 SVGIG come from the germline V gene (reference sequence). The CDR3 is 14 residues long. V lost 1 base to trimming and J lost 1 base, with 9 bases between them. The complete variable domain, with remaining parts taken from reference TRBV30 and TRBJ2-3, reads SQTIHQWPATLVQPVGSPLSLECTVEGTSNPNLYWYRQAAGRGLQLLFYSVGIGQISSEVPQNLSASRPQDRQFILSSKKLLLSDSGFYLCAWSATGRTDTQYFGPGTRLTVL.

This chain links TRBV5-1 with TRBJ2-7, with 8 bases that match TRBD1. Germline assignment: CDR1 SGHRS and CDR2 YFSETQ. J lost 3 bases, V lost 4 bases, and 3 bases had no gene match. There are 13 residues in the CDR3. CDR3 in amino acids: CASSPGGFYEQYF. CDR3 nucleotides: TGCGCCAGCAGCCCAGGGGGCTTCTACGAGCAGTACTTC.

The gene calls are TRBV5-1 and TRBJ2-1; TRBD2 is a possible D gene (6 bases). V lost 4 bases and J lost 9, with 11 bases in between. Germline V CDR1 and CDR2: SGHRS, YFSETQ. The CDR3 extends over 12 amino acids. Here the CDR3 reads CASSPGTLEQFF. The CDR3 nucleotides are TGCGCCAGCAGCCCCGGGACTCTTGAGCAGTTCTTC.

This chain uses TRBV28 with TRBJ2-4; D possibly uses TRBD1 or TRBD2 (5 bases each). Trimming shortened V by 4 bases and J by 7 bases, and 17 bases separated the two germline ends. In germline, CDR1 is MDHEN, CDR2 SYDVKM. The CDR3 contains 15 residues. The CDR3 here is CASSSRDLRENIQYF. The CDR3 bases are TGTGCCAGCAGTTCGAGGGACCTAAGGGAGAACATTCAGTACTTC.

This clonotype was detected only once. The chain combines TRBV19 with TRBJ2-2, with 10 bases matching TRBD2. The CDR3 loop spans 17 amino acids. With 4 bases clipped from V and 3 bases from J, the junction kept 8 bases outside the gene matches. Germline CDR1 LNHDA, CDR2 SQIVND (reference sequence). The CDR3 loop reads CASSNEREGPYTGELFF. The CDR3 DNA is TGTGCCAGTAGTAACGAGCGGGAGGGCCCGTACACCGGGGAGCTGTTTTTT.

V is TRBV4-1 and J is TRBJ2-7; D may correspond to TRBD1 or TRBD2 (6 bases each). Germline V gene data show CDR1 as MGHRA and CDR2 as YSYEKL. The CDR3 runs to 14 residues. The V gene lost 1 base and the J gene lost 2 bases, with 9 bases spanning the gap. CDR3 protein: CASSQAGGAYEQYF. The CDR3 nucleotides are TGCGCCAGCAGCCAAGCCGGGGGCGCCTACGAGCAGTACTTC.

The chain uses TRBV20-1 and TRBJ2-1; tentative D call: TRBD2 (6 bases). The V and J ends lost 3 bases and 7 bases respectively, with 13 bases between them. Germline V gene sequence: CDR1 DFQATT, CDR2 SNEGSKA (reference sequence). The CDR3 runs 13 residues. CDR3 loop: CSARGRLGNEQFF. The CDR3 DNA follows: TGCAGTGCTAGGGGGAGACTAGGGAATGAGCAGTTCTTC.

The rearrangement joins TRBV20-1 to TRBJ2-6; maybe TRBD1 (6 bases). This CDR3 is built from 14 residues. The V gene lost 3 bases and the J gene lost 2 bases, with 8 bases spanning the gap. Germline CDR1 is DFQATT and CDR2 is SNEGSKA (reference sequence). In DNA form, the CDR3 reads TGCAGTGCTAGTTCAGGGGCTGGGGCCAACGTCCTGACTTTC. This sequence encodes CSASSGAGANVLTF.

Note on this clonotype: This likely comes from a read error, as the CDR3 has no conserved phenylalanine or tryptophan at its end. V is TRBV12-3 or TRBV12-4 and J is TRBJ2-7; D gene unclear. V lost 3 bases and J 1 base, leaving 7 bases between the germline ends. This CDR3 has 13 amino acids. The CDR3 nucleotides are TGTGCCAGCAGTTTGGTGGGGTCCTACGAGCAGTACCTC. Translating it yields CASSLVGSYEQYL.